A single sample gave rise to the 16 T cell receptor beta chains below, sequenced in a study of beta chain features in type 1 diabetes. What was sequenced were expressed TCRB transcripts, since all of the isolated RNA had been reverse transcribed. Clones were read by immunoSEQ multiplex PCR, and TCRdb kept only the in-frame ones, dropping some. The sample consists of under 250,000 clones, 25% to 30% of them appearing once. Source material: central memory CD4+ T cells from blood. Every receptor here comes from a man aged 30-40 years in good health.

The gene calls are TRBV6-5 and TRBJ2-3; 7 bases fit TRBD1. Germline V lookup: CDR1 MNHEY, CDR2 SVGAGI. The V gene end was trimmed by 7 bases and the J gene end by 3 bases; junction bases not matched to a gene: 4. This CDR3 comprises 13 residues. CDR3: CASTPQGTDTQYF. The CDR3, as DNA: TGTGCCAGCACTCCACAGGGGACAGATACGCAGTATTTT.

About this clone: Other DNA variants within this sample encode the same CDR3. The rearrangement uses TRBV4-1 and TRBJ2-2; D possibly uses TRBD1 or TRBD2 (5 bases each). The CDR3 consists of 15 residues. Trimming shortened V by 1 base and J by 0 bases, and 6 bases separated the two germline ends. Germline-derived CDR1 and CDR2 are MGHRA and YSYEKL. The DNA for the CDR3 is TGCGCCAGCAGCCAAGTGGGACCGAACACCGGGGAGCTGTTTTTT. It yields the protein CASSQVGPNTGELFF.

The rearrangement links TRBV7-9 to TRBJ1-1, with D unresolved. Germline V gene lookup returns CDR1 SEHNR and CDR2 FQNEAQ (reference sequence). Trimming stripped 3 bases from V and 1 base from J, with 12 bases between. The CDR3 loop spans 15 amino acids. DNA of the CDR3: TGTGCCAGCAGCTTTCAAGCAGGAGCGAACACTGAAGCTTTCTTT. Translating it yields CASSFQAGANTEAFF.

The gene calls are TRBV6-6 and TRBJ2-2; TRBD2 is a possible D gene (5 bases). V lost 6 bases and J 7 bases, leaving 12 bases between the germline ends. In germline, CDR1 is MNHNY, CDR2 SVGAGI (reference sequence). This CDR3 has 13 amino acids. CDR3 sequence reads: CASSGQRVGELFF. Here the CDR3 DNA reads TGTGCCAGCAGCGGGCAGAGGGTCGGGGAGCTGTTTTTT.

The chain joins TRBV4-3 to TRBJ2-3, with 7 bases that match TRBD2. Germline CDR1 is LGHNA and CDR2 is YSLEER. The CDR3 consists of 16 residues. V dropped 0 bases and J dropped 1; count of bases not matched to a gene: 4. DNA for the CDR3: TGCGCCAGCAGCCAAGAAGGTCTAGCGGGCACAGATACGCAGTATTTT. Protein product: CASSQEGLAGTDTQYF.

This rearrangement joins TRBV5-1 to TRBJ2-5, with 12 nucleotides matching TRBD2. V lost 5 bases, J lost 1 base, and 6 bases stayed unmatched. The CDR3 extends over 16 amino acids. The germline gives CDR1 SGHRS, CDR2 YFSETQ. In DNA form, the CDR3 reads TGCGCCAGCAGGCGGGGGACTAGCGGGTTCCAAGAGACCCAGTACTTC. Translation: CASRRGTSGFQETQYF.

The chain combines TRBV7-2 with TRBJ2-2; D not certain. V shed 0 bases and J shed 9 bases, with 14 bases lying between them. This CDR3 contains 15 residues. Looked up from germline, CDR1 is SGHTA and CDR2 is FQGNSA. In nucleotides, the CDR3 is TGTGCCAGCAGCTTAGCTCTTACTAACCTCCGGGAGCTGTTTTTT. It encodes CASSLALTNLRELFF.

The genes are TRBV6-1 and TRBJ2-7, with D tentatively TRBD1 (5 bases). V was pared by 7 bases and J by 2 bases, with 12 bases between. Per germline, CDR1 MNHNS and CDR2 SASEGT. The CDR3 consists of 13 residues. The CDR3 region is CASKVAGTYEQYF. The CDR3 DNA sequence: TGTGCCAGCAAGGTAGCAGGGACCTACGAGCAGTACTTC.

This chain joins TRBV11-2 and TRBJ2-3; 8 nucleotides match TRBD1. The CDR3 runs 14 residues. Germline V CDR1 and CDR2: SGHAT, FQNNGV. With 5 bases clipped from V and 9 bases from J, the junction kept 10 bases outside the gene matches. DNA for the CDR3: TGTGCCAGCAGCCCAGGACAGGGCGGAGAAACGCAGTATTTT. It translates to CASSPGQGGETQYF.

The genes are TRBV7-2 and TRBJ2-1; possibly TRBD1 for D (6 bases). Germline CDR1 and CDR2: SGHTA and FQGNSA. The length of the CDR3 is 13 residues. V was trimmed by 5 bases and J by 5 bases, leaving 10 bases between them. CDR3 sequence (DNA): TGTGCCAGCAGCCTGGACAGAGACAATGAGCAGTTCTTC. As protein: CASSLDRDNEQFF.

This clone has only a few counts. The V and J genes are TRBV27 and TRBJ1-2; 8 bases are a match to TRBD1. V lost 8 bases and J lost 8; bases outside the gene matches: 10. CDR1 and CDR2 (germline): MNHEY, SMNVEV (reference sequence). The CDR3 totals 13 residues. CDR3 nucleotide sequence: TGTGCCAGCGGATTCGACAGGGGCGGAGGCTACACCTTC. Translating gives CASGFDRGGGYTF.

The chain is built from TRBV5-1 and TRBJ2-2; 7 bases are a match to TRBD1. This CDR3 is built from 15 residues. Looked up from germline, CDR1 is SGHRS and CDR2 is YFSETQ. Trimming removed 0 bases from V and 7 bases from J; junction bases left unmatched: 6. CDR3 in amino acids: CASSLETGANGELFF. Here the CDR3 DNA reads TGCGCCAGCAGCTTGGAAACAGGGGCGAACGGGGAGCTGTTTTTT.

The rearrangement links TRBV4-1 to TRBJ1-2; a possible D gene is TRBD1 (6 bases). Trimming shortened V by 0 bases and J by 8 bases, and 19 bases separated the two germline ends. The germline V gene has CDR1 MGHRA and CDR2 YSYEKL. The length of the CDR3 is 16 residues. CDR3 coding DNA: TGCGCCAGCAGCCAAGATTTGGGGGCTCGGTCGGAAGGCTACACCTTC. Protein sequence: CASSQDLGARSEGYTF.

The table lists this clone with a few counts. The V call is TRBV5-1, the J call TRBJ2-3; D may match TRBD1 or TRBD2 (6 bases each). Deletions cut 4 bases from V and 7 bases from J, with 16 bases between. The CDR3 is 14 amino acids. Germline V gene lookup returns CDR1 SGHRS and CDR2 YFSETQ. In DNA form, the CDR3 reads TGCGCCAGCAGCCCTTCGGGGGCTTGGAATACGCAGTATTTT. This translates into CASSPSGAWNTQYF.

This clone has just a few counts. V is TRBV7-2 and J is TRBJ1-1; D is unclear. Germline lookup yields CDR1 SGHTA and CDR2 FQGNSA. V was pared by 2 bases and J by 6 bases, with 4 bases between. The CDR3 covers 11 residues. The CDR3 loop is CASSLQAEAFF. CDR3 nucleotides: TGTGCCAGCAGCTTACAGGCTGAAGCTTTCTTT.

The chain joins TRBV7-6 to TRBJ2-2; 7 bases fit TRBD1. The CDR3 runs to 14 residues. Germline CDR1 SGHVS, CDR2 FNYEAQ. The junction had 9 bases not matched to a gene; V was cut back by 8 bases and J by 6 bases. CDR3 in DNA: TGTGCCAGCGCAAAGGACAGGTTGCCCGGGGAGCTGTTTTTT. Translating gives CASAKDRLPGELFF.